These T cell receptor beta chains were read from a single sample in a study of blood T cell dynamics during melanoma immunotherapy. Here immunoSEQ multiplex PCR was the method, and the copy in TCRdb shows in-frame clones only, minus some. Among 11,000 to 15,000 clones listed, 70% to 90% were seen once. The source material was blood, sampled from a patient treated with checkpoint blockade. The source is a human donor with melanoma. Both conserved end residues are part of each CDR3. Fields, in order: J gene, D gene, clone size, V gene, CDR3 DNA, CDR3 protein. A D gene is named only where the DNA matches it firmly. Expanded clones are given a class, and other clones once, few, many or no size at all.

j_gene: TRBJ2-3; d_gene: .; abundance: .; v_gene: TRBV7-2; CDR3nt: TGTGCCAGCAGCCCGGACCTTTACACAGATACGCAGTATTTT; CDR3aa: CASSPDLYTDTQYF
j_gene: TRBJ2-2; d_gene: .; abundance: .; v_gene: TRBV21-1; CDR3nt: TGTGCCAGCAGCAACCGGGGGGGGACCGGGGAGCTGTTTTTT; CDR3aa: CASSNRGGTGELFF
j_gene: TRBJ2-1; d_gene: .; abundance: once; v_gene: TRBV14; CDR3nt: TGTGCCAGCAGCCAAGGAAACTACAATGAGCAGTTCTTC; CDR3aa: CASSQGNYNEQFF
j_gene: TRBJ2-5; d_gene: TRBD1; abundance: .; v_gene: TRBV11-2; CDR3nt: TGTGCCAGCAGCTTAGCCGGACAGGGGCGCCTCGAGACCCAGTACTTC; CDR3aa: CASSLAGQGRLETQYF
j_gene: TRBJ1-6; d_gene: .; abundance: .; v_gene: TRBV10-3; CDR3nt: TGTGCCATCAGTGGAGAAGGCTCACCCCTCCACTTT; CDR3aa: CAISGEGSPLHF
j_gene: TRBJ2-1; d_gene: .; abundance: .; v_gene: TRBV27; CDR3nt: TGTGCCAGCAGTCTTAGCGGAGGGACCTACAATGAGCAGTTCTTC; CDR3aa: CASSLSGGTYNEQFF
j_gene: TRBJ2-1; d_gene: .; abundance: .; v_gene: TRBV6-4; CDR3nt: TGTGCCAGCAGTGACCCGGGAATGTACAATGAGCAGTTCTTC; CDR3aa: CASSDPGMYNEQFF
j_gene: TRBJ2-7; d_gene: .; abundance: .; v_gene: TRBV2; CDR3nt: TGTGCCAGCAGTGAAGGGTCCAGGGGCGAGCAGTACTTC; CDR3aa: CASSEGSRGEQYF
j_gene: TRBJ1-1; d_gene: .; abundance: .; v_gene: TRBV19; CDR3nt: TGTGCCAGTAGCATCCGGGGGCTCACCACTGAAGCTTTCTTT; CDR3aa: CASSIRGLTTEAFF
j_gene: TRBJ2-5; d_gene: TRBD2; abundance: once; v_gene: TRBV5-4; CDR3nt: TGTGCCAGCAGCTTAGGGCGGGAGGGTATAGAGACCCAGTACTTC; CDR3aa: CASSLGREGIETQYF
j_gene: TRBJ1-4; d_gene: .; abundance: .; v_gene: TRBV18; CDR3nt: TGTGCCAGCTTCCCAGGAGCAACTAATGAAAAACTGTTTTTT; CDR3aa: CASFPGATNEKLFF
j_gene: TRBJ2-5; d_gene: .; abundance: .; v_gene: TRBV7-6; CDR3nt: TGTGCCAGCAGCCTGGGGAGGGGGCTAGATGAGACCCAGTACTTC; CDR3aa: CASSLGRGLDETQYF
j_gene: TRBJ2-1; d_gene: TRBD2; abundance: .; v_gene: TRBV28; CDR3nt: TGTGCCAGCAGGAATCTAGCGGGGCCCCCCGATGAGCAGTTCTTC; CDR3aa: CASRNLAGPPDEQFF
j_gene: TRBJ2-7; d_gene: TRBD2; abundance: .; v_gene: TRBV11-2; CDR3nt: TGTGCCAGCACCTCTAGCGGGAGTGTGGAAGAGCAGTACTTC; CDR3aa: CASTSSGSVEEQYF
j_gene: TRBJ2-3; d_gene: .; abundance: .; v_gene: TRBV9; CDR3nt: TGTGCCAGCAGCGTAGGAATGGAGAGCACAGATACGCAGTATTTT; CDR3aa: CASSVGMESTDTQYF
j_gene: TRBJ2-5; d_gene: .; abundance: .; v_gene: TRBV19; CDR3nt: TGTGCCAGTAGTCTCACCTCGACAGGCATGACCCAGTACTTC; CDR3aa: CASSLTSTGMTQYF
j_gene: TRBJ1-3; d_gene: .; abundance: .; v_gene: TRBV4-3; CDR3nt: TGCGCCAGCAGCCAAGAAGGAGGATCCCCTGGAAACACCATATATTTT; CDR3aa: CASSQEGGSPGNTIYF
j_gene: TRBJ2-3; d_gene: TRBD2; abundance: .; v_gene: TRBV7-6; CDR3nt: TGTGCCAGCAGCTTAGGACTAGCGGGAGGCACAGATACGCAGTATTTT; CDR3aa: CASSLGLAGGTDTQYF
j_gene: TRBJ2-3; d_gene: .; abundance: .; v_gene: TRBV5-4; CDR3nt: TGTGCCAGCAGCTTGGCCACACACACACTAGCTACAGATACGCAGTATTTT; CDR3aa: CASSLATHTLATDTQYF
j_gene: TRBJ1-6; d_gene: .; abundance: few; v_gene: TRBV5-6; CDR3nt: TGTGCCAGCAGCTTGGCTGGGGGGTGGAATTCACCCCTCCACTTT; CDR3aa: CASSLAGGWNSPLHF
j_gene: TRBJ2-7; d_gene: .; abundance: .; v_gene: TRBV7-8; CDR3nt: TGTGCCAGCAGCTTAAGGGCCAGGGGAGGGTCATACGAGCAGTACTTC; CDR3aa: CASSLRARGGSYEQYF
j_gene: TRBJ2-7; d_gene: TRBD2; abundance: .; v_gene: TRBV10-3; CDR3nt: TGTGCCATCAGTGAGCTTGGGACTAGCGGGAGGGGTGGGTACGAGCAGTACTTC; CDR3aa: CAISELGTSGRGGYEQYF
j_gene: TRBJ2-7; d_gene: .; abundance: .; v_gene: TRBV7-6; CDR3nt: TGTGCCAGCAGCCCCCAGGGTGTCCACGAGCAGTACTTC; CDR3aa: CASSPQGVHEQYF
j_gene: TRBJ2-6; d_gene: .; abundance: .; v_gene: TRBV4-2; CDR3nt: TGTGCCAGCAGCCAAGATCTGGGGGCCAACGTCCTGACTTTC; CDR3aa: CASSQDLGANVLTF
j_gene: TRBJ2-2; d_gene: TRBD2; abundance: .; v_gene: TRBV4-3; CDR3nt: TGCGCCAGCAGCCAAGTCCCGGCTAGCGGATTCAACACCGGGGAGCTGTTTTTT; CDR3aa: CASSQVPASGFNTGELFF
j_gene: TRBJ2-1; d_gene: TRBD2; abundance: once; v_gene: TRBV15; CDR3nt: TGTGCCACCAGCAGAGATATCGTGGCTAGCGGGAATCATGAGCAGTTCTTC; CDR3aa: CATSRDIVASGNHEQFF
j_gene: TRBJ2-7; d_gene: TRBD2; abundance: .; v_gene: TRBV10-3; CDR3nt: TGTGCCATCATATCTCGGGTAAGCGGGATCCCTCGTCCTACCTACGAGCAGTACTTC; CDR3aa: CAIISRVSGIPRPTYEQYF
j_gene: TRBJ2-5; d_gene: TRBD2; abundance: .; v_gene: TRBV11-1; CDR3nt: TGTGCCAGCAGCCGGAGCGGGAGTCCAGAGACCCAGTACTTC; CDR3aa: CASSRSGSPETQYF
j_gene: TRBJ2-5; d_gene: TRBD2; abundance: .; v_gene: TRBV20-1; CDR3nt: TGCAGTGGACTAGCCCGCGAGACCCAGTACTTC; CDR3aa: CSGLARETQYF
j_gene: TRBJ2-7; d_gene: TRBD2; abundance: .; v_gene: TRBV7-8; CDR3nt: TGTGCCAGCAGCTTAATGCTCGGGGAACTAGCGGCCTACGAGCAGTACTTC; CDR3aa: CASSLMLGELAAYEQYF
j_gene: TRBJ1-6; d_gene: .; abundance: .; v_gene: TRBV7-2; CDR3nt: TGCGCCAGCAGCCAAGATGGGGAAAATTCACCCCTCCACTTT; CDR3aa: CASSQDGENSPLHF
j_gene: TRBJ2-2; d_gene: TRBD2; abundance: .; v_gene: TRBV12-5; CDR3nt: TGTGCTAGTGGTCTTAGCGGGAGCCCCGGGGAGCTGTTTTTT; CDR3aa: CASGLSGSPGELFF
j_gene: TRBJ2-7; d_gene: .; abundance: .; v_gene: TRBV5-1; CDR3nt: TGCGCCAGCAGCGAGAACTACGAGCAGTACTTC; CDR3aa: CASSENYEQYF
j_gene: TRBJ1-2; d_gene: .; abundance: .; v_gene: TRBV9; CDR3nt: TGTGCCAGCAGCGTAGTCGAAGGGTATGGCTACACCTTC; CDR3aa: CASSVVEGYGYTF